This is a list of T cell receptor beta chains from one sample in a study of yellow fever vaccine responses in identical twins. One entry per CDR3 protein results from TCRdb running MiXCR on the RT-PCR reads. The sample yields 1,500 or so distinct CDR3 sequences, around 90% seen once. The specimen comprised T cells from blood (PBMCs), unsorted or a sorted subset (not recorded which), sampled before or after yellow fever vaccination (not recorded which). The origin of the receptors is a woman aged 18-35 years who received the yellow fever vaccine. Both conserved end residues are part of each CDR3. A D gene is named only where the DNA matches it firmly. Clone size is given for some rows only: seen once, a few or many times, or a class if the clone is expanded.

j_call | v_call | clone_size | d_call | cdr3_aa | cdr3_nt
TRBJ2-7 | TRBV2 | NA | TRBD1 | CASSEGQGSSYEQYF | TGTGCCAGCAGTGAGGGACAGGGGAGCTCCTACGAGCAGTACTTC
TRBJ2-2 | TRBV27 | NA | NA | CASSLVGGELFF | TGTGCCAGCAGTTTAGTGGGCGGGGAGCTGTTTTTT
TRBJ2-7 | TRBV7-6 | NA | TRBD1 | CASSISGQGSYEQHF | TGTGCCAGCAGCATCTCTGGACAGGGCTCCTACGAGCAGCACTTC
TRBJ2-1 | TRBV5-4 | once | TRBD2 | CASSLGTSGSDEQFF | TGTGCCAGCAGCCTAGGGACTAGCGGGAGTGATGAGCAGTTCTTC
TRBJ2-7 | TRBV30 | once | TRBD2 | CAWSGTSPYEQYF | TGTGCCTGGAGTGGGACTAGCCCCTACGAGCAGTACTTC
TRBJ2-7 | TRBV18 | NA | TRBD2 | CASSPPGLAGYEQYF | TGTGCCAGCTCACCACCGGGACTAGCGGGATACGAGCAGTACTTC
TRBJ1-1 | TRBV12-1 | NA | NA | CASARGNTEAFF | TGTGCCAGCGCGAGAGGGAACACTGAAGCTTTCTTT
TRBJ1-6 | TRBV4-1 | NA | TRBD1 | CASSYGQEGISPLHF | TGCGCCAGCAGCTACGGACAGGAGGGAATTTCACCCCTCCACTTT
TRBJ2-3 | TRBV7-9 | once | TRBD2 | CASSPGLGTDTQYF | TGTGCCAGCAGCCCTGGACTAGGCACAGATACGCAGTATTTT
TRBJ2-2 | TRBV5-1 | NA | TRBD1 | CASSPDRGTGELFF | TGCGCCAGCAGCCCGGACAGGGGGACCGGGGAGCTGTTTTTT
TRBJ2-1 | TRBV6-5 | once | TRBD1 | CASSSQGDYNEQFF | TGTGCCAGCAGTTCCCAGGGGGACTACAATGAGCAGTTCTTC
TRBJ2-7 | TRBV11-3 | once | NA | CASKLPRTYEQYF | TGTGCCAGCAAACTCCCCAGGACCTACGAGCAGTACTTC
TRBJ1-6 | TRBV18 | NA | NA | CASSVAVGSSHSPLHF | TGTGCCAGCTCGGTGGCGGTGGGATCCAGCCATTCACCCCTCCACTTT
TRBJ2-5 | TRBV11-3 | NA | TRBD2 | CASSRGLAGEETQYF | TGTGCCAGCAGCCGTGGACTAGCGGGGGAAGAGACCCAGTACTTC
TRBJ2-1 | TRBV6-5 | NA | NA | CASSLGSAYNEQFF | TGTGCCAGCAGTTTAGGGTCCGCCTACAATGAGCAGTTCTTC
TRBJ2-3 | TRBV23-1 | once | NA | CASNPKAGHRGTDTQYF | TGCGCCAGCAATCCGAAGGCGGGACATCGGGGCACAGATACGCAGTATTTT
TRBJ1-3 | TRBV30 | NA | NA | CAWTDDGASGNTIYF | TGTGCCTGGACCGATGACGGAGCCTCTGGAAACACCATATATTTT
TRBJ2-3 | TRBV14 | NA | TRBD2 | CASRLAGVSDTQYF | TGTGCCAGCAGACTAGCGGGAGTTTCAGATACGCAGTATTTT
TRBJ2-2 | TRBV29-1 | NA | NA | CSAGQLYDTGELFF | TGCAGCGCTGGACAGCTATATGACACCGGGGAGCTGTTTTTT
TRBJ2-7 | TRBV18 | NA | TRBD2 | CASSPTSGKTPEQYF | TGTGCCAGCTCACCTACTAGCGGGAAAACCCCCGAGCAGTACTTC
TRBJ2-7 | TRBV11-1 | once | TRBD1 | CASSTADRVYEQYF | TGTGCCAGCAGCACCGCGGACAGGGTCTACGAGCAGTACTTC
TRBJ1-5 | TRBV11-1 | NA | NA | CASSLGARGGNQPQHF | TGTGCCAGCAGCTTAGGGGCCAGGGGAGGGAATCAGCCCCAGCATTTT
TRBJ2-1 | TRBV11-3 | NA | NA | CASSLSASTSNEQFF | TGTGCCAGCAGCTTATCCGCCTCGACCTCCAATGAGCAGTTCTTC
TRBJ2-7 | TRBV11-3 | NA | NA | CASRSHSPGQFYEQYF | TGTGCCAGCAGATCGCATTCTCCGGGACAATTCTACGAGCAGTACTTC
TRBJ2-4 | TRBV4-2 | NA | TRBD1 | CASSQDGQGNIQYF | TGTGCCAGCAGCCAAGACGGACAGGGAAACATTCAGTACTTC
TRBJ2-7 | TRBV6-1 | once | NA | CASSRHDLTGLLYEQYF | TGTGCCAGCAGTCGCCACGATTTGACAGGCCTCCTATACGAGCAGTACTTC
TRBJ1-2 | TRBV2 | NA | NA | CASTNRDYGYTF | TGTGCCAGCACCAACCGGGACTATGGCTACACCTTC
TRBJ1-3 | TRBV4-1 | NA | NA | CASSPKGSSGNTIYF | TGCGCCAGCAGCCCGAAGGGGAGCTCTGGAAACACCATATATTTT
TRBJ2-3 | TRBV20-1 | NA | NA | CSARVATDTQYF | TGCAGTGCTAGGGTGGCTACAGATACGCAGTATTTT
TRBJ2-3 | TRBV7-9 | NA | TRBD2 | CASSKRLAGDSDTQYF | TGTGCCAGCAGCAAACGACTAGCGGGAGATTCGGATACGCAGTATTTT
TRBJ1-1 | TRBV7-9 | NA | NA | CASSADIKAFF | TGTGCCAGCAGCGCGGACATTAAAGCTTTCTTT
TRBJ2-1 | TRBV2 | NA | NA | CASSEGPTKTNNEQFF | TGTGCCAGCAGTGAAGGCCCCACCAAAACTAACAATGAGCAGTTCTTC
TRBJ2-1 | TRBV10-1 | NA | NA | CASSSVPGVTYNEQFF | TGCGCCAGCAGTAGTGTTCCAGGGGTCACCTACAATGAGCAGTTCTTC
TRBJ1-1 | TRBV28 | NA | NA | CASRPPPAAEAFF | TGTGCCAGCAGGCCGCCTCCGGCTGCTGAAGCTTTCTTT
TRBJ2-5 | TRBV3-1 | NA | TRBD2 | CASTTREGRETQYF | TGTGCCAGCACCACTCGGGAGGGTCGGGAGACCCAGTACTTC
TRBJ2-1 | TRBV4-3 | NA | TRBD1 | CASSEDRGSYNEQFF | TGCGCCAGCAGCGAGGACAGGGGATCCTACAATGAGCAGTTCTTC
TRBJ2-1 | TRBV27 | NA | NA | CASIGGYNEQFF | TGTGCCAGCATAGGGGGCTACAATGAGCAGTTCTTC
TRBJ2-7 | TRBV15 | NA | TRBD1 | CATSRGQGAYEQYF | TGTGCCACCAGCAGGGGACAGGGGGCCTACGAGCAGTACTTC
TRBJ2-7 | TRBV11-1 | NA | NA | CASSLAADYEQYF | TGTGCCAGCAGCTTAGCCGCCGATTACGAGCAGTACTTC
TRBJ1-6 | TRBV6-4 | once | NA | CASSDRGGSPLHF | TGTGCCAGCAGTGACAGGGGAGGTTCACCCCTCCACTTT
TRBJ2-1 | TRBV11-1 | once | NA | CASSLGGKPHNEQFF | TGTGCCAGCAGCTTAGGAGGGAAACCTCACAATGAGCAGTTCTTC
TRBJ1-2 | TRBV4-1 | NA | TRBD1 | CASSQVQGDTYGYTF | TGCGCCAGCAGCCAAGTTCAGGGGGATACCTATGGCTACACCTTC
TRBJ1-5 | TRBV11-2 | NA | NA | CASSQMGQPQHF | TGTGCCAGCAGCCAGATGGGTCAGCCCCAGCATTTT
TRBJ2-7 | TRBV29-1 | NA | TRBD2 | CSVVLAAYEQYF | TGCAGCGTTGTACTAGCGGCCTACGAGCAGTACTTC
TRBJ2-5 | TRBV2 | NA | NA | CASSEGGVETQYF | TGTGCCAGCAGTGAGGGGGGAGTCGAGACCCAGTACTTC
TRBJ2-7 | TRBV5-1 | once | NA | CASSSPYEQYF | TGCGCCAGCAGCTCCCCATACGAGCAGTACTTC
TRBJ2-4 | TRBV13 | NA | TRBD1 | CASSPYRQGGAKNIQYF | TGTGCCAGCAGCCCCTACAGACAGGGGGGGGCCAAAAACATTCAGTACTTC
TRBJ1-1 | TRBV6-4 | NA | TRBD1 | CASSLQGQAFF | TGTGCCAGCAGTCTACAGGGGCAGGCTTTCTTT
TRBJ2-5 | TRBV7-3 | NA | NA | CASSLSPSQETQYF | TGTGCCAGCAGCTTAAGTCCTAGCCAGGAGACCCAGTACTTC
TRBJ2-7 | TRBV25-1 | NA | NA | CASSRGVSKYF | TGTGCCAGCAGCCGCGGGGTTTCGAAGTACTTC
TRBJ1-1 | TRBV6-5 | NA | NA | CASSYSEEGAEAFF | TGTGCCAGCAGTTACTCCGAGGAGGGGGCTGAAGCTTTCTTT
TRBJ2-3 | TRBV7-6 | once | NA | CASSSTRGTDTQYF | TGTGCCAGCAGCTCGACTAGGGGCACAGATACGCAGTATTTT
TRBJ2-1 | TRBV23-1 | NA | TRBD1 | CASSHYRGDQEQFF | TGCGCCAGCAGTCATTACAGGGGGGACCAGGAGCAGTTCTTC
TRBJ2-7 | TRBV13 | NA | TRBD2 | CASRLASEQYF | TGTGCCAGCAGACTAGCGTCTGAGCAGTACTTC